The rows below give T cell receptor beta chains drawn from one sample of a study of cytomegalovirus exposure and HLA in healthy donors. Using immunoSEQ multiplex PCR, the repertoire was profiled, and TCRdb retains in-frame clones only, with some absent. The repertoire has approximately 190,000 clones, over 70% of them found once; the top ten carry approximately 1.6%. Sequencing was performed on PBMCs. All receptors come from a man aged 35-49 years in good health and CMV-seropositive. CDR3s include the opening cysteine and the closing phenylalanine or tryptophan. Fields, in order: V gene, D gene, clone size, J gene, CDR3 DNA, CDR3 protein. A D gene is named only where the DNA matches it firmly. Rows may omit the clone size; those that give it use once, few, many or a size class.

>TRBV7-2|.|.|TRBJ2-7
TGTGCCAGCAGCTTAGCTCACCAGGGATTAAGGCCCTACGAGCAGTACTTC
CASSLAHQGLRPYEQYF
>TRBV25-1|.|.|TRBJ1-4
TGTGCCACCAGTCAACAGAAACTGTTTTTT
CATSQQKLFF
>TRBV7-9|.|once|TRBJ2-7
TGTGCCAGCAGCTTAGGTGGAGGGTCCCACGAGCAGTACTTC
CASSLGGGSHEQYF
>TRBV7-7|TRBD1|.|TRBJ2-2
TGTGCTAGCAGTTCTATCCAGGGGGCGGACACCGGGGAGCTGTTTTTT
CASSSIQGADTGELFF
>TRBV27|.|.|TRBJ2-7
TGTGCCAGCAGTTTATCCCACGGGGACAACTCCTACGAGCAGTACTTC
CASSLSHGDNSYEQYF
>TRBV5-1|TRBD1|.|TRBJ1-6
TGCGCCAGCAGCCCAGGGGGCCTTTCTAATTCACCCCTCCACTTT
CASSPGGLSNSPLHF
>TRBV7-2|TRBD2|.|TRBJ2-1
TGTGCCAGCAGCATACCGGGACTAGCCTCAAATGAGCAGTTCTTC
CASSIPGLASNEQFF
>TRBV5-1|.|.|TRBJ2-2
TGCGCCAGCAGCAGGGGGAGTCAGACCGGGGAGCTGTTTTTT
CASSRGSQTGELFF
>TRBV7-2|TRBD2|.|TRBJ2-3
TGTGCCAGCAGCTTTATTTCGCCAGCGGGAGACCTGCCGCAGTATTTT
CASSFISPAGDLPQYF
>TRBV6-5|TRBD1|.|TRBJ1-6
TGTGCCAGCAGTTCGGGACAGGGTAGTGGCAATTCACCCCTCCACTTT
CASSSGQGSGNSPLHF
>TRBV6-1|.|.|TRBJ2-1
TGTGCCAGCAGTGAAGTCTACTACAATGAGCAGTTCTTC
CASSEVYYNEQFF
>TRBV9|TRBD2|.|TRBJ2-3
TGTGCCAGCAGCGTAGATTCTAGCGGTACAGATACGCAGTATTTT
CASSVDSSGTDTQYF
>TRBV6-5|.|.|TRBJ2-3
TGTGCCAGCAGTCCCCGTATAGTAAGCACAGATACGCAGTATTTT
CASSPRIVSTDTQYF
>TRBV7-2|TRBD1|.|TRBJ2-2
TGTGCCAGCAGCTCCGGACAGGGAAGCACCGGGGAGCTGTTTTTT
CASSSGQGSTGELFF
>TRBV6-6|TRBD2|once|TRBJ2-7
TGTGCCAGCAATCAGGGACTAGCTTTCGACGAGCAGTACTTC
CASNQGLAFDEQYF
>TRBV11-2|.|.|TRBJ2-7
TGTGCCAGCAGCATTTCCAAATTGAAGCAGGGCAGGGAATCCTACGAGCAGTACTTC
CASSISKLKQGRESYEQYF
>TRBV10-1|TRBD1|.|TRBJ2-1
TGCGCCAGCAGCAGACAGGGAAGCTCCTACAATGAGCAGTTCTTC
CASSRQGSSYNEQFF
>TRBV19|.|.|TRBJ2-7
TGTGCCAGTAGTCCCGGACAGGGGCCTAGCGGGAGCGGATACGAGCAGTACTTC
CASSPGQGPSGSGYEQYF
>TRBV9|.|.|TRBJ2-1
TGTGCCAGCAGCGTCTCTCTCGATATAGCATACAATGAGCAGTTCTTC
CASSVSLDIAYNEQFF
>TRBV19|.|.|TRBJ2-3
TGTGCCAGTAGTGTCAGGGCGGCTGGAGATACGCAGTATTTT
CASSVRAAGDTQYF
>TRBV7-2|.|.|TRBJ1-3
TGTGCCAGCAGCTTAAGCCCCCCTGGAAACACCATATATTTT
CASSLSPPGNTIYF
>TRBV7-9|.|few|TRBJ2-1
TGTGCCAGCAGCCAACGGGGGAATGAGCAGTTCTTC
CASSQRGNEQFF
>TRBV5-1|TRBD1|.|TRBJ2-2
TGCGCCAGCAGCTCCGGGACAGGTAGTTTCGGGGAGCTGTTTTTT
CASSSGTGSFGELFF
>TRBV5-4|.|.|TRBJ2-3
TGTGCCAGCAGCTTGCCCAGGGGCGGCACAGATACGCAGTATTTT
CASSLPRGGTDTQYF
>TRBV6-6|TRBD1|.|TRBJ1-4
TGTGCCAGCAGTTACCCGACAGGGGGAGCGGTTGAAAAACTGTTTTTT
CASSYPTGGAVEKLFF
>TRBV29-1|TRBD1|.|TRBJ1-1
TGCAGCTCAGGGGGTGAAGCTTTCTTT
CSSGGEAFF
>TRBV7-2|.|.|TRBJ1-2
TGTGCCAGCAGCCGAAGGGTCCTGGGGGGTGATGGCTACACCTTC
CASSRRVLGGDGYTF
>TRBV6-5|.|.|TRBJ2-5
TGTGCCAGCAGACAGGTCCAAGAGACCCAGTACTTC
CASRQVQETQYF
>TRBV6-5|.|.|TRBJ2-7
TGTGCCAGCAGCGTCACGGGGGGCGAACATTACGAGCAGTACTTC
CASSVTGGEHYEQYF
>TRBV27|.|.|TRBJ2-1
TGTGCCAGCAGTTTATCCAAGAGTTACAATGAGCAGTTCTTC
CASSLSKSYNEQFF
>TRBV13|.|.|TRBJ1-2
TGTGCCAGCAGCTTAGGTAAGACACCCATGAGGACTTATGGCTACACCTTC
CASSLGKTPMRTYGYTF
>TRBV5-1|TRBD2|.|TRBJ2-7
TGCGCCAGCAGCTTCGGTGCGGCTGGACTAGCGGGATCCTACGAGCAGTACTTC
CASSFGAAGLAGSYEQYF
>TRBV7-6|.|.|TRBJ2-2
TGTGCCAGCAGCTCGACCTGGGGCGGGGGCGATAACACCGGGGAGCTGTTTTTT
CASSSTWGGGDNTGELFF
>TRBV9|.|once|TRBJ1-1
TGTGCCAGCAGCCTCTCGAACACTGAAGCTTTCTTT
CASSLSNTEAFF